One sample yielded the 26 T cell receptor beta chains listed below, sequenced in a study of radiotherapy plus CTLA-4 blockade in lung cancer. Using immunoSEQ multiplex PCR, the repertoire was profiled, and TCRdb retains in-frame clones only, with some absent. In the table there are some 96,000 clones, around 88% of which are singletons. Sequenced here: peripheral blood, sampled from a patient treated with radiotherapy plus ipilimumab. The receptors were sampled from a human donor with non-small cell lung cancer that progressed on radiotherapy plus ipilimumab.

The J gene is TRBJ2-5, the V gene TRBV2; TRBD1 matches 11 bases. This CDR3 contains 16 residues. Germline CDR1 reads SNHLY; CDR2 reads FYNNEI. V dropped 0 bases and J dropped 4; count of bases not matched to a gene: 4. In nucleotides, the CDR3 is TGTGCCAGCAGTGAAGCGCGGGGGACAGGGGGAGAGACCCAGTACTTC. It is translated as CASSEARGTGGETQYF.

The chain combines TRBV5-1 with TRBJ2-3; maybe TRBD1 (6 bases). Germline V gives CDR1 SGHRS, CDR2 YFSETQ. With 4 bases removed from V and 2 bases from J, the gap between germline ends came to 14 bases. This CDR3 contains 15 residues. CDR3 residues: CASSAGVRATDTQYF. CDR3 nucleotide sequence: TGCGCCAGCAGCGCAGGGGTGCGGGCCACAGATACGCAGTATTTT. Full variable domain (missing parts from reference TRBV5-1 and TRBJ2-3): KAGVTQTPRYLIKTRGQQVTLSCSPISGHRSVSWYQQTPGQGLQFLFEYFSETQRNKGNFPGRFSGRQFSNSRSEMNVSTLELGDSALYLCASSAGVRATDTQYFGPGTRLTVL.

This chain links TRBV5-6 with TRBJ1-2; 11 bases agree with TRBD1. The germline gives CDR1 SGHDT, CDR2 YYEEEE. This CDR3 has 15 amino acids. Losses at the gene ends were 3 bases for V and 3 bases for J; bases not matched to a gene: 4. The chain's CDR3 is CASSWTGGADYGYTF. The DNA of the CDR3 is TGTGCCAGCAGCTGGACAGGGGGCGCTGACTATGGCTACACCTTC. Filled out from reference TRBV5-6 and TRBJ1-2, the complete variable domain reads DAGVTQSPTHLIKTRGQQVTLRCSPKSGHDTVSWYQQALGQGPQFIFQYYEEEERQRGNFPDRFSGHQFPNYSSELNVNALLLGDSALYLCASSWTGGADYGYTFGSGTRLTVV.

A single count supports this clone. This sequence joins TRBV5-1 and TRBJ2-7; weak D call: TRBD1 (6 bases). The CDR3 is 12 amino acids. From germline, CDR1 is SGHRS and CDR2 YFSETQ. Trimming cost V 2 bases and J 5 bases, with 8 bases left between them. The CDR3 region has the DNA TGCGCCAGCAGCTTCAGGGGCCACGAGCAGTACTTC. It specifies CASSFRGHEQYF. Looking up the rest from reference TRBV5-1 and TRBJ2-7 gives the full variable domain: KAGVTQTPRYLIKTRGQQVTLSCSPISGHRSVSWYQQTPGQGLQFLFEYFSETQRNKGNFPGRFSGRQFSNSRSEMNVSTLELGDSALYLCASSFRGHEQYFGPGTRLTVT.

The CDR3 coding sequence is TGTGCCATCAGAATAGCGGGAGGGCCTCAGTACTTC. As protein: CAIRIAGGPQYF. The chain has TRBV10-3 and TRBJ2-5; 11 bases line up with TRBD2. With V trimmed by 6 bases and J by 11 bases, 5 bases remained unmatched. CDR1 ENHRY and CDR2 SYGVKD come from the germline V gene. The CDR3 length is 12 residues.

V and J are TRBV7-8 and TRBJ2-7, with D hard to call. V shed 3 bases and J shed 2 bases, with 8 bases lying between them. CDR1 and CDR2 (germline): SGHVS, FQNEAQ. The CDR3 is 13 amino acids. The CDR3 loop is CASSFSYAYEQYF. CDR3 coding DNA: TGTGCCAGCAGCTTCTCCTATGCCTACGAGCAGTACTTC.

V usage is TRBV30 and J usage is TRBJ1-5, with D possibly TRBD1 on 6 matching bases. CDR1 and CDR2 (germline): GTSNPN, SVGIG (reference sequence). The length of the CDR3 is 18 residues. Trimming cost V 5 bases and J 7 bases, with 30 bases left between them. CDR3 in DNA: TGTGCCTGGTTCCCAACCTCGAGAGGGGGGCTATCGAGGCAGCCCCAGCATTTT. It is translated as CAWFPTSRGGLSRQPQHF. The full variable domain, in which reference TRBV30 and TRBJ1-5 provide the parts outside the CDR3, is SQTIHQWPATLVQPVGSPLSLECTVEGTSNPNLYWYRQAAGRGLQLLFYSVGIGQISSEVPQNLSASRPQDRQFILSSKKLLLSDSGFYLCAWFPTSRGGLSRQPQHFGDGTRLSIL.

The genes are TRBV5-1 and TRBJ2-5; D is possibly TRBD1 (6 bases). Germline-derived CDR1 and CDR2 are SGHRS and YFSETQ. Trimming removed 4 bases at V and 0 bases at J, with 13 bases between. This CDR3 has 15 residues. The CDR3 region is CASSRAQGHQETQYF. CDR3 sequence (DNA): TGCGCCAGCAGCCGGGCCCAGGGGCACCAAGAGACCCAGTACTTC.

The chain links TRBV2 to TRBJ1-1; D possibly corresponds to TRBD1 (5 bases). This CDR3 is 15 amino acids long. Germline V gives CDR1 SNHLY, CDR2 FYNNEI. V gave up 1 base and J gave up 1 base, with 10 bases separating them. The CDR3 is CASSEGWGPNTEAFF. CDR3 nucleotide sequence: TGTGCCAGCAGTGAAGGATGGGGCCCGAACACTGAAGCTTTCTTT.

This chain joins TRBV2 and TRBJ2-1; 7 bases line up with TRBD2. CDR1 SNHLY and CDR2 FYNNEI come from the germline V gene. There are 15 residues in the CDR3. The V segment lost 7 bases and the J segment 8 bases; nucleotides outside the gene matches: 14. The CDR3 is CASTLKVGGPDEQFF. CDR3 coding DNA: TGTGCCAGCACCCTGAAGGTGGGAGGGCCGGATGAGCAGTTCTTC.

The rearrangement joins TRBV10-3 to TRBJ2-2, with 12 bases matching TRBD2. V lost 6 bases and J lost 1; bases outside the gene matches: 3. This CDR3 contains 16 residues. CDR1 is ENHRY and CDR2 is SYGVKD in the germline V gene. CDR3 DNA: TGTGCCATCAGGGGACTAGCGGGCGTGAACACCGGGGAGCTGTTTTTT. This encodes CAIRGLAGVNTGELFF.

The chain is built from TRBV10-3 and TRBJ1-3; D remains ambiguous. Germline V gene data show CDR1 as ENHRY and CDR2 as SYGVKD. The CDR3 covers 16 residues. Trimming took off 0 bases at V and 2 bases at J, with 11 bases between the two ends. The CDR3 DNA reads TGTGCCATCAGTGAGTCGATCGGGTTTACTGGAAACACCATATATTTT. Translating gives CAISESIGFTGNTIYF.

The chain uses TRBV5-1 and TRBJ2-3, with 10 positions matching TRBD2. There are 16 residues in the CDR3. Germline CDR1 SGHRS, CDR2 YFSETQ. The V gene end was trimmed by 2 bases and the J gene end by 2 bases; junction bases not matched to a gene: 5. CDR3: CASSFGTSEDTDTQYF. CDR3 bases: TGCGCCAGCAGCTTCGGGACTAGCGAGGACACAGATACGCAGTATTTT.

The genes are TRBV4-2 and TRBJ1-5; D perhaps matches TRBD1 (5 bases). Trimming cost V 3 bases and J 7 bases, with 10 bases left between them. The CDR3 extends over 13 amino acids. The germline V gene encodes CDR1 LGHNA and CDR2 YNFKEQ. In DNA form, the CDR3 reads TGTGCCAGCAGCCAGACTGGGGGACAGCCCCAGCATTTT. Translating gives CASSQTGGQPQHF.

The chain is built from TRBV2 and TRBJ1-2; D is undetermined. The CDR3 is 11 residues long. V dropped 8 bases and J dropped 8 bases, with 12 bases sitting between them. Per the germline V gene, CDR1 is SNHLY and CDR2 is FYNNEI. The CDR3 region has the DNA TGTGCCAGCGGAGCGCGGGAGGGCTACACCTTC. As protein: CASGAREGYTF.

In the case of this clone: One end of the junction fails to match germline, which may point to a read error. The chain carries TRBV10-3 and TRBJ2-5, with 10 nucleotides matching TRBD2. The CDR3 covers 17 residues. From germline, CDR1 is ENHRY and CDR2 SYGVKD. The CDR3 region is CTISNPGLARGEETQYF. In nucleotides, the CDR3 is TGTACCATCAGTAATCCGGGACTAGCGCGAGGGGAAGAGACCCAGTACTTC.

V usage is TRBV6-5 and J usage is TRBJ1-1, with D unresolved. Trimming removed 2 bases at V and 1 base at J, with 11 bases between. The CDR3 spans 15 residues. Germline values: CDR1 MNHEY, CDR2 SVGAGI. The CDR3 protein is CASSYGSPPNTEAFF. CDR3 coding DNA: TGTGCCAGCAGTTACGGTAGCCCCCCGAACACTGAAGCTTTCTTT.

The chain couples TRBV5-1 to TRBJ2-4, with D maybe TRBD2 (5 bases). V lost 1 base, J lost 5 bases, and 13 bases lay in between. Germline CDR1 reads SGHRS; CDR2 reads YFSETQ. This CDR3 has 15 amino acids. CDR3 residues: CASSLSGGGENIQYF. CDR3 bases: TGCGCCAGCAGCTTGTCGGGTGGAGGCGAAAACATTCAGTACTTC.

This clone appeared once. The V gene is TRBV7-9, the J gene TRBJ2-7; D gene uncertain. V shed 3 bases and J shed 5 bases, with 5 bases lying between them. There are 11 residues in the CDR3. The germline V gene encodes CDR1 SEHNR and CDR2 FQNEAQ (reference sequence). The CDR3 spells CASSFTDEQYF. In DNA, the CDR3 is TGTGCCAGCAGCTTTACAGACGAGCAGTACTTC.

The chain couples TRBV27 to TRBJ2-3, with TRBD2 as a possible D gene (5 bases). Germline V lookup: CDR1 MNHEY, CDR2 SMNVEV (reference sequence). Trimming removed 4 bases from V and 2 bases from J, with 16 bases in between. This CDR3 is built from 16 residues. The CDR3 nucleotides read TGTGCCAGCAGTTCCCCCAGTTTCGGGAACACAGATACGCAGTATTTT. Translation: CASSSPSFGNTDTQYF.

The chain combines TRBV27 with TRBJ2-3; D is undetermined. V gave up 6 bases and J gave up 4 bases, with 8 bases separating them. The CDR3 sequence is 12 residues long. Germline V lookup: CDR1 MNHEY, CDR2 SMNVEV (reference sequence). For the CDR3, the DNA is TGTGCCAGCAGCTTAGGTCCAGATACGCAGTATTTT. This sequence encodes CASSLGPDTQYF.

CDR3 sequence reads: CASSLKGPAGSYEQYF. CDR3 DNA: TGTGCCAGCTCCCTCAAGGGTCCAGCGGGCTCCTACGAGCAGTACTTC. The genes are TRBV18 and TRBJ2-7; possible D gene TRBD2, 6 bases. The CDR3 loop spans 16 amino acids. Deletions cut 6 bases from V and 0 bases from J, with 18 bases between. Germline V gene sequence: CDR1 KGHSH, CDR2 LQKENI. Full variable domain (remainder filled in from reference TRBV18 and TRBJ2-7): NAGVMQNPRHLVRRRGQEARLRCSPMKGHSHVYWYRQLPEEGLKFMVYLQKENIIDESGMPKERFSAEFPKEGPSILRIQQVVRGDSAAYFCASSLKGPAGSYEQYFGPGTRLTVT.

This sequence joins TRBV5-1 and TRBJ2-5; 7 bases are a match to TRBD2. V dropped 4 bases and J dropped 3; count of bases not matched to a gene: 9. Germline lookup yields CDR1 SGHRS and CDR2 YFSETQ. CDR3 length: 15 amino acids. The CDR3 region has the DNA TGCGCCAGCAGCCCCGGTGGCGGGAGTAAAGAGACCCAGTACTTC. Amino acids: CASSPGGGSKETQYF. Drawing the rest from reference TRBV5-1 and TRBJ2-5, the complete variable domain is KAGVTQTPRYLIKTRGQQVTLSCSPISGHRSVSWYQQTPGQGLQFLFEYFSETQRNKGNFPGRFSGRQFSNSRSEMNVSTLELGDSALYLCASSPGGGSKETQYFGPGTRLLVL.

The chain joins TRBV6-5 to TRBJ2-5; no clear D. The CDR3 has 14 residues. The germline V gene has CDR1 MNHEY and CDR2 SVGAGI. The V end was cut by 5 bases, the J end by 2 bases, with 12 bases between. In DNA form, the CDR3 reads TGTGCCAGCAGTCGACTCATCGGGCAAGAGACCCAGTACTTC. Its protein product is CASSRLIGQETQYF.

This clone turned up a few times. This chain connects TRBV4-1 to TRBJ1-4; D possibly corresponds to TRBD1 (6 bases). Germline assignment: CDR1 MGHRA and CDR2 YSYEKL. Trimming took 0 bases from V and 6 from J, leaving 11 bases between them. This CDR3 contains 15 residues. As DNA, the CDR3 is TGCGCCAGCAGCCAAGAGGGGGCGCTTTATGAAAAACTGTTTTTT. Encoded protein: CASSQEGALYEKLFF.

The genes are TRBV9 and TRBJ2-1, with 10 positions matching TRBD2. Trimming took 4 bases from V and 4 from J; bases not matched to a gene: 2. The CDR3 contains 14 residues. The germline gives CDR1 SGDLS, CDR2 YYNGEE. The CDR3 sequence: CASSRTSGYNEQFF. The CDR3 DNA reads TGTGCCAGCAGCCGGACTAGCGGATACAATGAGCAGTTCTTC. Using reference TRBV9 and TRBJ2-1 for the parts outside the CDR3, the full variable domain is DSGVTQTPKHLITATGQRVTLRCSPRSGDLSVYWYQQSLDQGLQFLIQYYNGEERAKGNILERFSAQQFPDLHSELNLSSLELGDSALYFCASSRTSGYNEQFFGPGTRLTVL.